This T cell receptor beta chain derives from a study of Graves' ophthalmopathy and Graves' hyperthyroidism. Amplified material comprised TCR beta CDR3 regions derived from RNA transcripts. In the first round, RT-PCR was carried out with HTBI primers, and a multiplex PCR formed the second round. MiXCR, applied by TCRdb to the multiplex PCR reads, yields one record per CDR3 protein. The data show about 370,000 distinct CDR3 sequences, about 17% seen once. Trimming stripped 2 bases from V and 1 base from J, with 20 bases between. The CDR3 runs to 18 residues. The germline CDR1 and CDR2 sequences are MNHNS and SASEGT.

Sample: peripheral blood. The TCR comes from an adult woman with stable Graves' hyperthyroidism. J is TRBJ1-1 and V is TRBV6-1, with D tentatively TRBD1 (5 bases). The CDR3 DNA is TGTGCCAGCAGTGAAACCCGGGCAGGGAGGATGGGGAACACTGAAGCTTTCTTT. The encoded protein is CASSETRAGRMGNTEAFF.